This T cell receptor beta chain was sequenced during a study of radiation and T cells in renal cell carcinoma (dated by TCRdb to 2020 to 2022). Study-level background: The samples were obtained from a clinical trial, where primary renal cell carcinomas were treated with 15 Gy stereotactic body radiation therapy and then removed by nephrectomy 4 weeks afterward. In total, approximately 55 samples, comprising around 26 tumors and some 27 peripheral blood samples, were subjected to TCR beta sequencing. Across all 50 or so samples, under 5,000,000 unique CDR3 nucleotide sequences, encoding 2.5 million to 3 million unique CDR3 amino acid sequences, were identified. On the study overall, not on this receptor specifically: An increase in top tumor clonotypes in blood was observed from baseline to 2 weeks post-radiation, followed by contraction by 4 weeks, which was taken to suggest transient expansion of tumor-resident clones. The single-armed trial design could not address effects of radiation dose or scheduling on the TCR repertoire. Because pretreatment tumor biopsies were not available, the baseline intratumoral presence of clonotypes could not be determined. Dynamics of the blood repertoire were not tracked past 4 weeks after treatment.

Reading from cysteine to phenylalanine, the CDR3 counts 12 amino acids. Only the CDR3 region is kept as DNA, spanning 36 bases read in frame from base 1. From a lookup of the germline V gene, CDR1 and CDR2 are MNHEY and SVGAGI. V drops 1 base and J drops 8 bases, leaving 8 bases in between. The time point tag for this specimen amounts to: blood 2 weeks post-SBRT. According to the study, the label for this sample's treatment or condition signals: 15 Gy SBRT to primary tumor, nephrectomy 4 weeks later. To follow tumor-enriched clonotypes, peripheral blood was collected serially from radiation-treated patients at baseline and again at 2 weeks and 4 weeks after SBRT. Every patient's renal cell carcinoma showed clear cell pathology. Genomic DNA for TCR sequencing was prepared using the QIAamp DNA Blood Mini Kit (Qiagen). The analyses included just those samples that passed every quality control check. The immunoSEQ kit was used, according to the manufacturer's recommendations, to generate TCR beta libraries from genomic DNA. For library preparation, a first multiplex PCR was performed with proprietary primers, followed by a second PCR in which unique barcodes were added, and bead cleanups were performed after each round. Each sample batch included a kit-provided positive control reaction and a negative control reaction. The final libraries underwent checking on an Agilent 4200 TapeStation D1000 ScreenTape, volumetric pooling, and quantification by qPCR. An Illumina NextSeq500 fitted with a MidOutput 150-cycle cartridge performed the sequencing, running 156 Read1 cycles and 15 Index1 cycles with the kit's custom primers. The pooled library was loaded at around 1.1 pM, and roughly 20% PhiX control was spiked in. The authors' analysis ran thus. Vendor-processed data were analyzed in R, and a clonotype was defined as all T cells sharing the same CDR3 nucleotide sequence. For clone abundance analyses, frequencies were normalized to the 10,000 most abundant clones per sample. Public T cell clones, averaging fewer than five per sample, were removed before analysis. Tumor-enriched and baseline blood-enriched clonotypes were defined by at least a 32-fold difference in abundance between compartments. A beta-binomial differential abundance model was applied to find clonotypes that expanded or contracted between blood time points. Tumor-blood repertoire similarity was measured with the Baroni-Urbani and Buser coefficient, and group comparisons used two-tailed Wilcoxon tests in R. Here the immuneACCESS table is served through TCRdb, limited to in-frame sequences with V and J called. Missing clones are a known gap in these copies; in checked studies unresolved V genes cover under half, and the rest lacks a known reason. V, J and clone size are taken as reported in that table, and D and trimming were inferred from the DNA itself. The sample records 150,000 or so clones, about 91% of which are singletons. Clones ranked in the top ten supply over 10% of the sample.

This clone has just a few counts. Its target antigen remains unknown. It has no much larger one-base neighbor in the sample; base qualities were not kept. The sequence links TRBV6-5 to TRBJ1-2; a weak D assignment points to TRBD1 (5 bases agree). This TCR was recovered from a woman aged 45 to 65 with renal cell carcinoma. This material consisted of blood, taken from a patient whose treatment included radiotherapy and nephrectomy. The CDR3 protein sequence reads: CASSYFGGGYTF. Read as DNA, the sequence is TGTGCCAGCAGTTACTTTGGGGGGGGCTACACCTTC.